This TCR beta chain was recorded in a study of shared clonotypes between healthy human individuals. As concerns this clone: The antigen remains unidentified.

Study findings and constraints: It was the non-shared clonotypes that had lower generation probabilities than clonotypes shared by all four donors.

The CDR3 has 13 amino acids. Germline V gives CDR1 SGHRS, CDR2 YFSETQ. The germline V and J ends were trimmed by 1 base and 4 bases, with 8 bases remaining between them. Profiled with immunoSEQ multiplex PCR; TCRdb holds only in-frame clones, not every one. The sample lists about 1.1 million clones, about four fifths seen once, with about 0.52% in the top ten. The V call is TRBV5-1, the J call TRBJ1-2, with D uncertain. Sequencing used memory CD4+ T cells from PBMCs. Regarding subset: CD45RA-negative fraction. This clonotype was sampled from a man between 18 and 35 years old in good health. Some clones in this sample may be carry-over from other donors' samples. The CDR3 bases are TGCGCCAGCAGCTTGACGTCTTTCTATGGCTACACCTTC. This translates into CASSLTSFYGYTF. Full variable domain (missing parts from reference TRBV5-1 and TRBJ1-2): KAGVTQTPRYLIKTRGQQVTLSCSPISGHRSVSWYQQTPGQGLQFLFEYFSETQRNKGNFPGRFSGRQFSNSRSEMNVSTLELGDSALYLCASSLTSFYGYTFGSGTRLTVV.